This TCR beta chain was captured by sequencing in a study of shared clonotypes between healthy human individuals (dated by TCRdb to the early 2020s). Study-level background: The cohort comprised a couple of women and a few men aged 18 to 49 years. Per donor, three plates each were used for CD4 naive and CD4 memory, two for CD8 naive, and one for CD8 memory. To estimate repertoire size and how much clonotype sharing occurs between individuals, the study deeply sequenced the blood TCR repertoires of about five healthy adults. To increase sequencing depth and limit assay-specific biases, different laboratories used diverse techniques to prepare libraries and sequence TCR repertoires. Per donor, leukapheresis produced somewhere between about 0.94 and 9.5 billion PBMCs. Overall results and qualifications from the work: The small number of donors limited the genetic and exposure-history diversity represented. Even with the large sequencing depth, rarefaction of the sorted-subset datasets indicated that sequencing was incomplete. Larger estimated clonotype richness was generally found for naive subsets than for memory subsets. Based on pairwise subsampling, the degree of clonotype sharing among donors was expected to be affected by sequencing depth. Sharing across a handful of donors was observed for roughly 5% of naive CD4, 3% to 3.5% of naive CD8, 2% to 2.5% of memory CD4, and around 0.4% of memory CD8 clonotypes. Sampling was restricted to blood, and TCR repertoires in tissues likely differ from the TCR repertoires found in blood. Higher generation probabilities were observed for clonotypes shared by all four sorted-subset donors than for non-shared clonotypes.

Using the deep immunoSEQ assay, TCR CDR3 regions were amplified from genomic DNA by multiplex PCR. Extracted genomic DNA from each cell subset was distributed evenly across all wells of several immunoSEQ 96-well plates, and each plate was treated as a replicate. Each replicate PCR for sorted subsets received roughly 0.2 ug genomic DNA, equal to roughly 33,000 T cell genomes. Purified libraries were measured with a Qubit 3.0 fluorometer, size-checked on a Bioanalyzer 2100, and measured again with the KAPA Library Quantification kit. Each immunoSEQ 96-well plate was sequenced on its own single-read 150-cycle Illumina NextSeq 550 flow cell. From the authors' description of their analysis: Because the immunoSEQ output held only junctional sequences and lacked quality scores, the filtering could not match the filtering applied to full-length reads. To assign V/J genes and CDR3, sequences were annotated using PyIR, a Python wrapper for IgBLAST v1.9, with IMGT germline references. Reads with weak V/J assignments (E-value above 1e-6), missing CDR3, stop codons, out-of-frame junctions, or ambiguous translated residues were removed. V3J clonotypes were defined as sequences sharing the same inferred V gene, J gene, and CDR3 amino acid sequence. To compute the percentage overlap between repertoires, the number of shared unique clonotypes was divided by the size of the smaller repertoire. RTK rarefaction, the Chao1 estimator, and Recon v2.1 estimates of unobserved clonotypes were used to assess repertoire richness. Generation probabilities were computed with OLGA for all TCRbeta clonotypes obtained by the gDNA method from several donors. TCRdb carries this immuneACCESS record with in-frame sequences only. Its versions omit some clonotypes, under half of them owing to an unresolved V gene in the studies checked, with the rest unexplained. The V and J calls and clone size are taken from that table; D and trimming were inferred from the DNA. The sample table holds 550,000 to 850,000 clones, of which approximately 72% were seen once. The ten largest clonotypes hold over 1.5% of the sample.

The donors were healthy, HIV-negative adults with no recently reported acute infections or vaccinations. All donors were Caucasian adults living in Nashville, Tennessee, USA. CD4+ T cells were enriched through magnetic negative selection, after which naive cells were positively selected on CD45RA and the remaining negative fraction served as the memory subset. Blood was obtained by leukapheresis, after which PBMCs were separated by Ficoll-Histopaque density gradient centrifugation and cryopreserved in liquid nitrogen vapor phase. Analytical flow cytometry was used to check the purity and quantity of each magnetically sorted T cell population. Each sorted fraction had its genomic DNA isolated and then quantified by UV absorbance on a Nanodrop 2000c. Of note for this clone: Its antigen is not yet known. Nothing much larger sits one base from this clone, and base qualities are not available.

CDR1 KGHSH and CDR2 LQKENI were looked up in the germline V gene. Reading from cysteine to phenylalanine, the CDR3 counts 12 amino acids. Only the CDR3 region is kept as DNA, spanning 36 bases read in frame from base 1. Trimming accounts for 6 bases at V and 5 bases at J, while the number of junction bases matched to no gene is 4. The clonotype comes from a woman in her 30s in good health. Sequenced: memory CD4+ T cells sorted from blood. The cell subset or site label, read with the paper, signifies: CD45RA-negative fraction. The V and J segments used are TRBV18 and TRBJ2-7; 7 nucleotides in the junction match TRBD2. The CDR3 loop reads CASSPTSNEQYF. The DNA sequence is given as TGTGCCAGCTCCCCGACTAGCAACGAGCAGTACTTC.